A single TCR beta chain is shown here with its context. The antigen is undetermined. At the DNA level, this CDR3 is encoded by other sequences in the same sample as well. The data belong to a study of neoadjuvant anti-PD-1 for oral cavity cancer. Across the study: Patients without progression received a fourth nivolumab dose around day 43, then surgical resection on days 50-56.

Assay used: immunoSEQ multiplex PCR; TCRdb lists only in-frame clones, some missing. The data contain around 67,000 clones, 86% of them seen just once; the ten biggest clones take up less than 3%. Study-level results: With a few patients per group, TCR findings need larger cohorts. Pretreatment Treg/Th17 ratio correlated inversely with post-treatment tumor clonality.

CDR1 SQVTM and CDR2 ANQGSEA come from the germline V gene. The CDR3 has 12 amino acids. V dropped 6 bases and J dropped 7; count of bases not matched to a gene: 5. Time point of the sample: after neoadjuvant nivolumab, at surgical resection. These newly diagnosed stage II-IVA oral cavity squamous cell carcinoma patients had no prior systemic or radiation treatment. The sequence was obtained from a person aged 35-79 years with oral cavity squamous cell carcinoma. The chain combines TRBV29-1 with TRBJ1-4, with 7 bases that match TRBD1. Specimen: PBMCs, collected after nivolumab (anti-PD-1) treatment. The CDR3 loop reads CSVGQGGEKLFF. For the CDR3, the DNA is TGCAGCGTCGGGCAGGGGGGTGAAAAACTGTTTTTT.